Listed below are T cell receptor beta chains from one sample, sequenced in a study of shared clonotypes between healthy human individuals. The table came from immunoSEQ multiplex PCR; TCRdb's copy has only in-frame clones and leaves some out. Of more than 2,000,000 clones listed, 90% to 95% were seen once; the top ten hold 0.35% to 0.5%. Sequenced: naive CD4+ T cells from PBMCs. These TCRs come from a man aged 18 to 35 in good health. Some clones in this sample may be carry-over from other donors' samples. Both conserved end residues are part of each CDR3. The D gene is left open where the match is weak. Size values are once, few and many counts, or a class for expanded clones, and some rows have none.

TRBV7-9	NA	NA	TRBJ2-5	TGTGCCAGCAGCTTCAACTCAGGCGGGGAGACCCAGTACTTC	CASSFNSGGETQYF
TRBV27	TRBD1	NA	TRBJ1-5	TGTGCCAGCAGTTGGGACAGAAATCAGCCCCAGCATTTT	CASSWDRNQPQHF
TRBV7-9	TRBD1	NA	TRBJ1-6	TGTGCCAGCAGCTCACCGGGACAGTCCCTTAATAATTCACCCCTCCACTTT	CASSSPGQSLNNSPLHF
TRBV11-1	NA	NA	TRBJ2-1	TGTGCCAGCAGCTTAGGATTGGGGCCCGGGGCGTTCTTC	CASSLGLGPGAFF
TRBV7-3	NA	NA	TRBJ2-1	TGTGCCAGCAGCTTAACGGGGGATTCCTACAATGAGCAGTTCTTC	CASSLTGDSYNEQFF
TRBV20-1	NA	NA	TRBJ1-1	TGCAGTGCTAGCCCCCGGGAGGGAGCTTTCTTT	CSASPREGAFF
TRBV7-8	NA	NA	TRBJ1-5	TGTGCCAGCAGCTTAGATAGACAGAGCAATCAGCCCCAGCATTTT	CASSLDRQSNQPQHF
TRBV18	NA	once	TRBJ2-3	TGTGCCAGCTCCCCCGCGTCTAGAGAAGATACGCAGTATTTT	CASSPASREDTQYF
TRBV7-9	NA	NA	TRBJ1-1	TGTGCCAGCAGCCGGGGGAGCGAAACTGAAGCTTTCTTT	CASSRGSETEAFF
TRBV9	NA	few	TRBJ1-4	TGTGCCAGCAGCGTAGGGGGGAATGAAAAACTGTTTTTT	CASSVGGNEKLFF
TRBV6-6	TRBD1	NA	TRBJ2-7	TGTGCCAGCAAACCGAGGGGGCAGACCTACGAGCAGTACTTC	CASKPRGQTYEQYF
TRBV19	TRBD1	NA	TRBJ2-6	TGTGCCAGTAGTATTCTCGCGGGACAGGCCGGCTCTGGGGCCAACGTCCTGACTTTC	CASSILAGQAGSGANVLTF
TRBV28	NA	NA	TRBJ1-5	TGTGCCAGCAGTCCATTTTTTCAGCCCCAGCATTTT	CASSPFFQPQHF
TRBV7-9	NA	once	TRBJ2-2	TGTGCCAGCAGCTCTGTTGGGGAGCTGTTTTTT	CASSSVGELFF
TRBV6-4	TRBD1	NA	TRBJ2-1	TGTGCCAGCAGAGCCACCGGGACAGGGGGCCCCTGGGAGCAGTTCTTC	CASRATGTGGPWEQFF
TRBV6-1	NA	NA	TRBJ1-2	TGTGCCAGCAGGGAAGGGACCTACTATGGCTACACCTTC	CASREGTYYGYTF
TRBV5-1	TRBD1	NA	TRBJ2-5	TGCGCCAGCAGCCCGACAGGGGGGACGGCAGAGACCCAGTACTTC	CASSPTGGTAETQYF
TRBV27	NA	NA	TRBJ1-4	TGTGCCAGCAGTATAAACTGGGGAACTAATGAAAAACTGTTTTTT	CASSINWGTNEKLFF
TRBV14	NA	NA	TRBJ2-2	TGTGCCAGCAGCCACAGGATTAACACCGGGGAGCTGTTTTTT	CASSHRINTGELFF
TRBV2	NA	once	TRBJ2-2	TGTGCCAGCAGGGGGGGGACAGTGCCCGGGGAGCTGTTTTTT	CASRGGTVPGELFF
TRBV5-1	NA	NA	TRBJ2-2	TGCGCCAGCAGCTTGGGAAATACAGGGTTGACCGGGGAGCTGTTTTTT	CASSLGNTGLTGELFF
TRBV7-9	NA	NA	TRBJ1-1	TGTGCCGGGGGGACAAGCAAAGTTGAAGCTTTCTTT	CAGGTSKVEAFF
TRBV19	NA	NA	TRBJ1-5	TGTGCCAGTAGTATAGCAGGACAGCCCCAGCATTTT	CASSIAGQPQHF
TRBV7-3	TRBD2	NA	TRBJ2-5	TGTGCCAGCAGCCAAAGACTAGCGGGATACGGGGAGACCCAGTACTTC	CASSQRLAGYGETQYF
TRBV30	NA	NA	TRBJ2-1	TGTGCCTGGAGTAGGGGACCGAACAATGAGCAGTTCTTC	CAWSRGPNNEQFF
TRBV19	TRBD1	NA	TRBJ2-7	TGTGCCAGTAGTCTGTCGGGACAGGGGTCCTACGAGCAGTACTTC	CASSLSGQGSYEQYF
TRBV2	NA	NA	TRBJ2-3	TGTGCCAGCCGGGCAGATACGCAGTATTTT	CASRADTQYF
TRBV28	NA	NA	TRBJ1-4	TGTGCCATCTCGCCAGCGAGTAATGAAAAACTGTTTTTT	CAISPASNEKLFF
TRBV5-1	TRBD1	NA	TRBJ2-1	TGCGCCAGCAGCCCGCCGACAGGGGAGCGGCATGAGCAGTTCTTC	CASSPPTGERHEQFF
TRBV5-1	NA	NA	TRBJ1-4	TGCGCCAGCAGCTTGACAGCTTTGGGTGAAAAACTGTTTTTT	CASSLTALGEKLFF
TRBV9	NA	NA	TRBJ1-2	TGTGCCAGCAGCGCCCGGGAGGGGCGAGGGGATGGCTACACCTTC	CASSAREGRGDGYTF
TRBV18	TRBD1	NA	TRBJ2-3	TGTGCCAGCTCACCCGGGACAGGGCTAGATACGCAGTATTTT	CASSPGTGLDTQYF
TRBV18	TRBD2	NA	TRBJ2-2	TGTGCCAGCTCACCTGATAGCGGGAGTGGGACCGGGGAGCTGTTTTTT	CASSPDSGSGTGELFF
TRBV5-8	NA	once	TRBJ1-5	TGTGCCAGCAGCTTGACCGATCAGCCCCAGCATTTT	CASSLTDQPQHF
TRBV7-2	NA	NA	TRBJ2-3	TGTGCCAGCAGCGCCGCGCCTACAAGGGGCACAGATACGCAGTATTTT	CASSAAPTRGTDTQYF
TRBV6-1	TRBD2	NA	TRBJ2-5	TGTGCCAGCAGTGAAGCTAGCGGGAGCCAAGAGACCCAGTACTTC	CASSEASGSQETQYF
TRBV5-4	NA	NA	TRBJ2-5	TGTGCCAGCAGCTTGGCCGGGGGCAGGGAGACCCAGTACTTC	CASSLAGGRETQYF